These 23 T cell receptor beta chains were sequenced from one sample in a study of PD-1 blockade in mismatch repair-deficient tumors. Measured with immunoSEQ multiplex PCR; TCRdb has only the in-frame clones, and not every one. The sample consists of approximately 17,000 clones, roughly 84% of them appearing once. The material sequenced was PBMCs, taken roughly 23 weeks after starting pembrolizumab. These receptors all come from an adult with mismatch repair-deficient cancer.

The chain combines TRBV5-1 with TRBJ2-3, with unresolved D. This CDR3 contains 15 residues. Germline V gene data show CDR1 as SGHRS and CDR2 as YFSETQ. Trimming took off 0 bases at V and 2 bases at J, with 10 bases between the two ends. CDR3: CASSLESPYTDTQYF. CDR3 DNA sequence: TGCGCCAGCAGCTTGGAGTCTCCCTACACAGATACGCAGTATTTT.

This chain joins TRBV18 and TRBJ2-2; 9 nucleotides align to TRBD1. V lost 5 bases and J lost 6; bases outside the gene matches: 7. The CDR3 consists of 15 residues. Germline CDR1 reads KGHSH; CDR2 reads LQKENI. The CDR3 DNA reads TGTGCCAGCTCAGCGGACAGGGGTATCGCCGGGGAGCTGTTTTTT. Protein: CASSADRGIAGELFF.

The chain links TRBV28 to TRBJ2-7, with 9 bases that match TRBD1. With V trimmed by 2 bases and J by 4 bases, 3 bases remained unmatched. This CDR3 is 14 amino acids long. From germline, CDR1 is MDHEN and CDR2 SYDVKM. In DNA, the CDR3 is TGTGCCAGCAGTTTAGACAGGGGGGGTTACGAGCAGTACTTC. Translation: CASSLDRGGYEQYF.

This chain joins TRBV2 and TRBJ2-1; TRBD2 matches at 12 bases. The V gene's germline CDR1 is SNHLY and CDR2 FYNNEI. CDR3 length: 15 amino acids. Trimming at V came to 8 bases and at J to 6 bases, leaving 8 bases not matched to a gene. CDR3 DNA: TGTGCCAGCCTTGCGGGACTAGCGGGTGGCAATGAGCAGTTCTTC. It specifies CASLAGLAGGNEQFF.

Here the CDR3 DNA reads TGTGCCAGCAGCTTCTTATTGGCGGGAGGACGTGTCGGGGAGCTGTTTTTT. Residues: CASSFLLAGGRVGELFF. This chain connects TRBV7-2 to TRBJ2-2; 8 positions match TRBD2. CDR3 size: 17 residues. The germline CDR1 and CDR2 sequences are SGHTA and FQGNSA. J was trimmed by 7 bases and V by 3 bases; bases with no gene match: 13.

This clone has only a few counts. This chain connects TRBV30 to TRBJ2-7, with a possible D match to TRBD2 (6 bases). Trimming took 2 bases from V and 4 from J, leaving 18 bases between them. The V gene's germline CDR1 is GTSNPN and CDR2 SVGIG (reference sequence). CDR3 length: 15 amino acids. The CDR3 DNA reads as TGTGCCTGGAGTCGGGAGACGGGACCGACATACGAGCAGTACTTC. It translates to CAWSRETGPTYEQYF. Drawing the rest from reference TRBV30 and TRBJ2-7, the complete variable domain is SQTIHQWPATLVQPVGSPLSLECTVEGTSNPNLYWYRQAAGRGLQLLFYSVGIGQISSEVPQNLSASRPQDRQFILSSKKLLLSDSGFYLCAWSRETGPTYEQYFGPGTRLTVT.

The table lists this clone with a count of one. The chain is built from TRBV5-1 and TRBJ2-5; 9 bases agree with TRBD2. The V gene's germline CDR1 is SGHRS and CDR2 YFSETQ. V was pared by 7 bases and J by 0 bases, with 1 base of the junction left unmatched. The length of the CDR3 is 13 residues. The CDR3 sequence is CASAGGDQETQYF. DNA of the CDR3: TGCGCCAGCGCGGGGGGGGACCAAGAGACCCAGTACTTC.

Sample share makes this clone large. The genes are TRBV14 and TRBJ2-1; 8 nucleotides agree with TRBD2. J gave up 15 bases and V 1 base, and 5 bases lay outside the gene matches. The CDR3 sequence is 12 residues long. CDR1 and CDR2 (germline): SGHDN, FVKESK. Here the CDR3 DNA reads TGTGCCAGCAGCCAAGCGGGACTAGGTCTGTTCTTC. This encodes CASSQAGLGLFF.

The CDR3 is CASSLTFSSYNSPLHF. The CDR3 region has the DNA TGTGCCAGCAGTTTAACCTTCAGCTCCTATAATTCACCCCTCCACTTT. The rearrangement joins TRBV27 to TRBJ1-6; D is undetermined. The length of the CDR3 is 16 residues. CDR1 is MNHEY and CDR2 is SMNVEV in the germline V gene (reference sequence). V was clipped by 2 bases and J by 0 bases, with 8 bases between them.

J is TRBJ2-5 and V is TRBV18; D unclear. The germline V gene has CDR1 KGHSH and CDR2 LQKENI. The CDR3 sequence is 14 residues long. V was clipped by 5 bases and J by 1 base, with 11 bases between them. The CDR3 here is CASSFDLIQETQYF. The CDR3 nucleotides are TGTGCCAGCTCATTCGACTTGATCCAAGAGACCCAGTACTTC.

V usage is TRBV5-6 and J usage is TRBJ2-7; no clear D. The V end was cut by 0 bases, the J end by 4 bases, with 8 bases between. From germline, CDR1 is SGHDT and CDR2 YYEEEE. This CDR3 comprises 13 residues. The CDR3 spells CASSLGPDYEQYF. In DNA, the CDR3 is TGTGCCAGCAGCTTGGGCCCAGATTACGAGCAGTACTTC.

CDR3 coding DNA: TGTGCCAGCAGCTTAAACGGCAGGGGGCTTACTGAAGCTTTCTTT. Amino acid sequence: CASSLNGRGLTEAFF. The V call is TRBV7-3, the J call TRBJ1-1, with 8 positions matching TRBD1. Germline V gene lookup returns CDR1 SGHTA and CDR2 FQGTGA. J lost 5 bases, V lost 1 base, and 6 bases had no gene match. This CDR3 region has 15 residues.

In its sample, this clone was seen once. The chain carries TRBV7-2 and TRBJ2-7; D remains unclear. Trimming removed 4 bases at V and 0 bases at J, with 4 bases between. The CDR3 spans 12 residues. The germline CDR1 and CDR2 sequences are SGHTA and FQGNSA. The DNA for the CDR3 is TGTGCCAGCAGCTCAAACTCCTACGAGCAGTACTTC. Its translation is CASSSNSYEQYF.

This sequence joins TRBV15 and TRBJ1-3; no clear D. V was shortened by 0 bases and J by 0 bases, with 12 bases between the two germline ends. The germline CDR1 and CDR2 sequences are LNHNV and YYDKDF (reference sequence). This CDR3 is 17 amino acids long. CDR3 amino acids: CATSRDPSLLSGNTIYF. CDR3 DNA sequence: TGTGCCACCAGCAGAGACCCGAGCCTACTCTCTGGAAACACCATATATTTT.

This clone was counted once. As DNA, the CDR3 is TGCGCCAGCAGCCAAGATCGGGCCCCCGGACAGAACAATGAGCAGTTCTTC. Its protein product is CASSQDRAPGQNNEQFF. The chain is built from TRBV4-1 and TRBJ2-1, with D possibly matching TRBD1 (6 bases). Germline values: CDR1 MGHRA, CDR2 YSYEKL. The CDR3 length is 17 residues. The ends were cut back, 0 bases at V and 5 bases at J, with 17 bases in the middle.

The chain recombines TRBV7-2 with TRBJ2-1, with 10 bases aligning to TRBD2. V dropped 4 bases and J dropped 2; count of bases not matched to a gene: 5. The length of the CDR3 is 16 residues. In germline, CDR1 is SGHTA, CDR2 FQGNSA. CDR3 residues: CASSWLAGVTYNEQFF. CDR3 nucleotides: TGTGCCAGCAGCTGGCTAGCGGGAGTGACCTACAATGAGCAGTTCTTC. Looking up the rest from reference TRBV7-2 and TRBJ2-1 gives the full variable domain: GAGVSQSPSNKVTEKGKDVELRCDPISGHTALYWYRQSLGQGLEFLIYFQGNSAPDKSGLPSDRFSAERTGGSVSTLTIQRTQQEDSAVYLCASSWLAGVTYNEQFFGPGTRLTVL.

This clone occurred a few times. The J gene is TRBJ2-7, the V gene TRBV7-3; TRBD2 might be the D (5 bases). CDR3 length: 13 amino acids. Trimming shortened V by 5 bases and J by 4 bases, and 12 bases separated the two germline ends. The germline V gene has CDR1 SGHTA and CDR2 FQGTGA. The DNA for the CDR3 is TGTGCCAGCAGCCCGGGGAACGAGTACGAGCAGTACTTC. Translating it yields CASSPGNEYEQYF.

The V call is TRBV7-8, the J call TRBJ1-5; D might be TRBD1 (6 bases). Trimming cost V 5 bases and J 0 bases, with 11 bases left between them. In germline, CDR1 is SGHVS, CDR2 FQNEAQ. The length of the CDR3 is 15 residues. CDR3 bases: TGTGCCAGCAGCCCTGGGACATATAGCAATCAGCCCCAGCATTTT. Protein product: CASSPGTYSNQPQHF.

The chain recombines TRBV5-1 with TRBJ2-7; possible D gene TRBD2, 6 bases. CDR1 and CDR2 from the germline V gene are SGHRS and YFSETQ. V was trimmed by 2 bases and J by 0 bases, leaving 12 bases between them. This CDR3 region has 15 residues. CDR3 sequence reads: CASSLQGGSSYEQYF. CDR3 coding DNA: TGCGCCAGCAGCTTACAAGGAGGGAGCTCCTACGAGCAGTACTTC.

The rearrangement joins TRBV5-1 to TRBJ1-5, with D possibly matching TRBD1 (5 bases). Trimming took off 0 bases at V and 4 bases at J, with 8 bases between the two ends. The CDR3 is 14 residues long. The V gene's germline CDR1 is SGHRS and CDR2 YFSETQ. The CDR3 sequence is CASSLGRENQPQHF. The CDR3 DNA reads TGCGCCAGCAGCTTGGGCAGGGAAAATCAGCCCCAGCATTTT.

The chain combines TRBV28 with TRBJ1-1, with D hard to call. V gave up 1 base and J gave up 1 base, with 13 bases separating them. The CDR3 loop spans 16 amino acids. CDR1 is MDHEN and CDR2 is SYDVKM in the germline V gene. The CDR3 coding sequence is TGTGCCAGCAGTTTATCAGGTAAAGGTCGGAACACTGAAGCTTTCTTT. This translates into CASSLSGKGRNTEAFF.

This chain uses TRBV6-5 with TRBJ2-4; D possibly corresponds to TRBD2 (5 bases). Germline values: CDR1 MNHEY, CDR2 SVGAGI. V shed 7 bases and J shed 8 bases, with 9 bases lying between them. The CDR3 sequence is 11 residues long. The CDR3 protein is CASTYGDIQYF. The CDR3 DNA is TGTGCCAGCACCTACGGGGACATTCAGTACTTC.

This clone was seen just once. The gene calls are TRBV18 and TRBJ1-5; tentatively, D is TRBD1 (5 bases). The germline CDR1 and CDR2 sequences are KGHSH and LQKENI. The CDR3 sequence is 16 residues long. The V end lost 2 bases, the J end lost 4 bases, and 15 bases lay between the germline ends. The CDR3 protein is CASSPGFGAGNQPQHF. Written as DNA, the CDR3 is TGTGCCAGCTCACCAGGTTTTGGGGCAGGGAATCAGCCCCAGCATTTT.